This entry concerns a single TCR beta chain. The junction and the germline gene differ at one end; a read error may be behind it. This specimen comes from a study of T cells in Graves' hyperthyroidism and ophthalmopathy. Germline V gene lookup returns CDR1 MNHEY and CDR2 SVGEGT. The CDR3 has 14 residues. Those patients with uncontrolled infection, other autoimmune disease, pregnancy or lactation were excluded. What was amplified from RNA transcripts were TCR beta CDR3 regions. First-round RT-PCR targeting the TCR CDR3 was performed with the HTBI primer set. TCRdb re-analysed the multiplex PCR reads in MiXCR, keeping a single row per CDR3 protein. The table lists approximately 370,000 distinct CDR3 sequences, approximately 18% of them singletons.

The chain combines TRBV6-2 or TRBV6-3 with TRBJ1-1; maybe TRBD1 (6 bases). The receptor comes from a woman in her 30s with Graves' hyperthyroidism that later progressed to Graves' ophthalmopathy. The material sequenced was blood. CDR3 amino acids: CASGYGGGRTEAFF. CDR3 DNA: TGTGCCAGCGGTTACGGGGGGGGGCGAACTGAAGCTTTCTTT.